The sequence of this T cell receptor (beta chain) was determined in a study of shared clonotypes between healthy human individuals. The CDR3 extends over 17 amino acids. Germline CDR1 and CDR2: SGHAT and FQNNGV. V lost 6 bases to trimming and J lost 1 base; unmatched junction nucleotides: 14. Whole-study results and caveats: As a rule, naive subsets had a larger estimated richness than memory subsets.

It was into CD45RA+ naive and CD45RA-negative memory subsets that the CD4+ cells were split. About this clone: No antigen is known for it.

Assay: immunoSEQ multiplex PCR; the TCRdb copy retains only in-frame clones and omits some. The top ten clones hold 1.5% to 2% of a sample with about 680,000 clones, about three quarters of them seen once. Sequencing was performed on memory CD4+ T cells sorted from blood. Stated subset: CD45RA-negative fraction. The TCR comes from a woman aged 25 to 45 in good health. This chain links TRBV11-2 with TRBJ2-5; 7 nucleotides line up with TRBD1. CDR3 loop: CASRKSPGQLLQETQYF. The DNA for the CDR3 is TGTGCCAGCAGAAAATCCCCGGGACAGCTGCTCCAAGAGACCCAGTACTTC.